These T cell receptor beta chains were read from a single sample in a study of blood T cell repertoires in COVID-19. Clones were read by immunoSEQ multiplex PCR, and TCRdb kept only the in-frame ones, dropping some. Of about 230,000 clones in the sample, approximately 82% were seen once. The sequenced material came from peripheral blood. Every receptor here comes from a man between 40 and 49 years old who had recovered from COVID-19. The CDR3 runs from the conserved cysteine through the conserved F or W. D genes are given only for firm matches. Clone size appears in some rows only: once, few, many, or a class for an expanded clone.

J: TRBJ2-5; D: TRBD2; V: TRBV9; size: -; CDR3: CASSVVGGETQYF; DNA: TGTGCCAGCAGCGTAGTGGGAGGGGAGACCCAGTACTTC
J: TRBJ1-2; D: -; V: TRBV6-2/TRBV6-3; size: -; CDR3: CASSYSIFRKANYGYTF; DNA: TGTGCCAGCAGTTACTCGATATTCAGAAAAGCTAACTATGGCTACACCTTC
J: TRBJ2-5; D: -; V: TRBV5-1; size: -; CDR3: CASSHGLETQYF; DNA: TGCGCCAGCAGTCACGGTTTGGAGACCCAGTACTTC
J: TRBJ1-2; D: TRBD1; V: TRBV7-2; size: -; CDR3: CASSPQIGTGRTNYGYTF; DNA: TGTGCCAGCAGCCCTCAGATCGGGACAGGGCGGACTAACTATGGCTACACCTTC
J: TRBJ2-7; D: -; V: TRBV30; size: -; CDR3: CALWAGSYEQYF; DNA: TGTGCCCTCTGGGCCGGTTCCTACGAGCAGTACTTC
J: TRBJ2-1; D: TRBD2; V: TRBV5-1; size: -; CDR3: CASRYTSGRSNEQFF; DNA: TGCGCCAGCAGATATACTAGCGGGAGAAGCAATGAGCAGTTCTTC
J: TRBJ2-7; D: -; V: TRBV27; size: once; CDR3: CASSFTASTYEQYF; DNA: TGTGCCAGCAGTTTTACCGCCAGTACCTACGAGCAGTACTTC
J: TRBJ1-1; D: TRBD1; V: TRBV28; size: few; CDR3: CASSPVRDSTEAFF; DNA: TGTGCCAGCAGTCCCGTTCGGGACAGCACTGAAGCTTTCTTT
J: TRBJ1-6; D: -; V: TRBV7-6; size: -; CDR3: CASSLGSSYNSPLHF; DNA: TGTGCCAGCAGCTTAGGGAGCTCCTATAATTCACCCCTCCACTTT
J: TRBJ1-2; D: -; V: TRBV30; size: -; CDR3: CAWSVIRDKAYTF; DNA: TGTGCCTGGAGTGTAATCCGGGACAAGGCCTACACCTTC
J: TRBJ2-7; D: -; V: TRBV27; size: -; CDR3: CASSLLQGARGEQYF; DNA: TGTGCCAGCAGTTTATTACAGGGAGCCAGGGGCGAGCAGTACTTC
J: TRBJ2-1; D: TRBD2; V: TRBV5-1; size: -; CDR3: CASSAGLAGVYEQFF; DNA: TGCGCCAGCAGCGCCGGACTAGCGGGGGTTTATGAGCAGTTCTTC
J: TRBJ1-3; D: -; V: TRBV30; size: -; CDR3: CAWNVGGGNTIYF; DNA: TGTGCCTGGAATGTGGGAGGTGGAAACACCATATATTTT
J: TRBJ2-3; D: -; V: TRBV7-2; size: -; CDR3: CASSLAEADTQYF; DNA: TGTGCCAGCAGCTTAGCCGAGGCAGATACGCAGTATTTT
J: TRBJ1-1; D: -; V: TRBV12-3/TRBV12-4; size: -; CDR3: CASSLVIDTEAFF; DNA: TGTGCCAGCAGTTTGGTTATAGACACTGAAGCTTTCTTT
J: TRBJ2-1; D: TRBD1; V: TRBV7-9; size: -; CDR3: CASSEQGSPYNEQFF; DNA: TGTGCCAGCAGCGAACAGGGGTCCCCCTACAATGAGCAGTTCTTC
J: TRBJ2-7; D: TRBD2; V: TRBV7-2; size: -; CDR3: CASSLELAGGSYEQYF; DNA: TGTGCCAGCAGCTTAGAACTAGCGGGGGGATCCTACGAGCAGTACTTC
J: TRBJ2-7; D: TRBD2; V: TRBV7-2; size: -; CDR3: CASSLVTSGRYEQYF; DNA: TGTGCCAGCAGCTTAGTGACTAGCGGGAGGTACGAGCAGTACTTC
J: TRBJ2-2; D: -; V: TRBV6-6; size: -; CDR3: CASSVLTGELFF; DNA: TGTGCCAGCAGTGTCCTCACCGGGGAGCTGTTTTTT
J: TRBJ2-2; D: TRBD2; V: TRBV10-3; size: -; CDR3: CAIGGTSARNTGELFF; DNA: TGTGCCATCGGGGGGACTAGCGCGAGGAACACCGGGGAGCTGTTTTTT
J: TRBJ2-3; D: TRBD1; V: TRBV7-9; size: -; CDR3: CASSLQGAATDTQYF; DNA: TGTGCCAGCAGCCTACAGGGGGCCGCTACAGATACGCAGTATTTT
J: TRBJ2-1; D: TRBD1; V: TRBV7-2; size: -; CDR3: CASSLVAGTGVNEQFF; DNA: TGTGCCAGCAGCTTAGTGGCCGGGACAGGGGTCAATGAGCAGTTCTTC
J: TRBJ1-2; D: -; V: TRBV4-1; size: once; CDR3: CASSPRGGSNYGYTF; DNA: TGCGCCAGCAGCCCACGGGGTGGTTCTAACTATGGCTACACCTTC